This is a list of T cell receptor beta chains from one sample in a study of T cell changes during pregnancy in multiple sclerosis. The assay was immunoSEQ multiplex PCR, and TCRdb's table has in-frame clones only and misses some. The sample lists about 52,000 clones, around 92% occurring once. The sample consisted of CD4+ T cells from peripheral blood mononuclear cells, taken in the third trimester of pregnancy. The receptors stem from a female donor with multiple sclerosis, enrolled in a pregnancy study. CDR3s include the opening cysteine and the closing phenylalanine or tryptophan. D genes are given only for firm matches. Clone size is given for some rows only: seen once, a few or many times, or a class if the clone is expanded.

v_gene	abundance	d_gene	j_gene	CDR3nt	CDR3aa
TRBV2	NA	TRBD1	TRBJ1-4	TGTGCCAGCAGTCGGGACAGGAACGAAAAACTGTTTTTT	CASSRDRNEKLFF
TRBV2	NA	NA	TRBJ2-2	TGTGCCAGCAGCGTTGGACACCTCTCGAACACCGGGGAGCTGTTTTTT	CASSVGHLSNTGELFF
TRBV7-9	NA	NA	TRBJ1-1	TGTGCCAGCAGCCTGGGACTTTCGAACACTGAAGCTTTCTTT	CASSLGLSNTEAFF
TRBV7-8	NA	NA	TRBJ1-1	TGTGCCAGCGGGGTCTCAGGGGTGAACACTGAAGCTTTCTTT	CASGVSGVNTEAFF
TRBV4-3	NA	NA	TRBJ1-5	TGCGCCAGCAGCCAAGCAGAAAATAGCAATCAGCCCCAGCATTTT	CASSQAENSNQPQHF
TRBV6-5	NA	TRBD1	TRBJ1-1	TGTGCCAGCAGCAGACAGGGGGTCACTGAAGCTTTCTTT	CASSRQGVTEAFF
TRBV11-3	NA	NA	TRBJ1-1	TGTGCCAGCAGCTTACACGAGGGCACTGAAGCTTTCTTT	CASSLHEGTEAFF
TRBV7-7	NA	NA	TRBJ1-2	TGTGCCAGCACCACTACCTTCGTCCCAACCGGACAGCCCAACTATGGCTACACCTTC	CASTTTFVPTGQPNYGYTF
TRBV10-3	once	NA	TRBJ2-1	TGTGCCATCACCTTAGGGGAGGCAGGGGGGAGGAATGAGCAGTTCTTC	CAITLGEAGGRNEQFF
TRBV7-2	NA	NA	TRBJ2-7	TGTGCCAGCAGCTCTGGGGGCATTTTCTACGAGCAGTACTTC	CASSSGGIFYEQYF
TRBV29-1	NA	TRBD1	TRBJ2-2	TGCAGCGTGGGTATTGGGACAGGGGGGACCGGGGAGCTGTTTTTT	CSVGIGTGGTGELFF
TRBV6-4	NA	NA	TRBJ1-1	TGTGCCAGCAGAAGGACAATCGACACTGAAGCTTTCTTT	CASRRTIDTEAFF
TRBV6-6	NA	TRBD1	TRBJ1-2	TGTGCCAGCAGTTATTCCGGGACAGGGGCCCAAGGGGGCTACACCTTC	CASSYSGTGAQGGYTF
TRBV7-2	NA	NA	TRBJ1-5	TGTGCCAGCAGCTTAATACAAGATCAGCCCCAGCATTTT	CASSLIQDQPQHF
TRBV7-2	few	TRBD1	TRBJ2-7	TGTGCCAGCAGTTCACAGGGGTTCTACGAGCAGTACTTC	CASSSQGFYEQYF
TRBV29-1	NA	NA	TRBJ1-5	TGCAGCGTTGAAGATGGCATAAATCAGCCCCAGCATTTT	CSVEDGINQPQHF
TRBV7-9	NA	NA	TRBJ1-2	TGTGCCAGCAGCTTCCAGATTATAAACTATGGCTACACCTTC	CASSFQIINYGYTF
TRBV13	NA	NA	TRBJ1-1	TGTGCCAGCAGCTTAGCCCCAGTTTCGAACACTGAAGCTTTCTTT	CASSLAPVSNTEAFF
TRBV20-1	NA	TRBD1	TRBJ1-5	TGCAGTGCTACAGGGGGCCAGCCCCAGCATTTT	CSATGGQPQHF
TRBV5-4	NA	TRBD1	TRBJ1-4	TGTGCCAGCACCCGAGGGGGCCTTAATGAAAAACTGTTTTTT	CASTRGGLNEKLFF
TRBV2	NA	TRBD2	TRBJ2-2	TGTGCCAGCCTAGAGCGGGGTCGGGGTAACACCGGGGAGCTGTTTTTT	CASLERGRGNTGELFF
TRBV4-2	NA	NA	TRBJ2-1	TGTGCCAGCAGCCAAGATCCGTCCTACAATGAGCAGTTCTTC	CASSQDPSYNEQFF
TRBV29-1	NA	NA	TRBJ2-7	TGCAGCGTTGAGGGCGTATTCTACGAGCAGTACTTC	CSVEGVFYEQYF
TRBV19	NA	NA	TRBJ2-5	TGTGCCAGTAGTATAACGTCCAGGGTTGGGGAGACCCAGTACTTC	CASSITSRVGETQYF
TRBV7-2	NA	NA	TRBJ2-1	TGTGCCAGCAGCCCCGGTGTGCGATCCTACAATGAGCAGTTCTTC	CASSPGVRSYNEQFF
TRBV7-2	NA	NA	TRBJ1-1	TGTGCCAGCAGCTTAGATATCCTGAACACTGAAGCTTTCTTT	CASSLDILNTEAFF
TRBV9	NA	NA	TRBJ1-1	TGTGCCAGGGGGGGGACTAAGAACACTGAAGCTTTCTTT	CARGGTKNTEAFF
TRBV6-4	NA	NA	TRBJ1-5	TGTGCCAGCAGTGAAGCGGGGGGGGATCAGCCCCAGCATTTT	CASSEAGGDQPQHF